This TCR beta chain appears in the sequencing data of a study of blood T cells in healthy people across ages. This clonotype has a count of ten or more. Its cognate antigen is unknown. With a J-beta primer mix and a sample-barcoded 5' primer, a second PCR ran about 7 to 12 cycles. Each sample yielded at least 3 million CDR3-containing paired-end reads. Using its own MiXCR run on the 5' RACE reads, TCRdb lists one record per CDR3 protein. Of 800,000 to 1,000,000 distinct CDR3 sequences in the sample, 45% to 50% are singletons; the top ten hold around 15%. V lost 5 bases and J 5 bases, leaving 12 bases between the germline ends. Germline assignment: CDR1 SGHTA and CDR2 FQGTGA. This CDR3 contains 13 residues. Notes on the study in general: In these data, TCR beta diversity tracked strongly with naive T cell percentage. The unknown donor CMV status may have confounded expanded clonotype changes. Older age coincided with a roughly linear decline in TCR beta diversity per million T cells.

This TCR came from a man between 25 and 39 years old in good health. Sequencing was performed on blood. J is TRBJ2-5 and V is TRBV7-3; the D gene is possibly TRBD1 (6 bases). The CDR3 loop is CASSTGIGETQYF. The CDR3 region has the DNA TGTGCCAGCAGCACAGGGATAGGGGAGACCCAGTACTTC.